The 28 T cell receptor beta chains listed next were all sequenced from one sample in a study of tumor-infiltrating lymphocytes in primary liver carcinoma. The authors made TCR beta cDNA from 400 to 550 ng total RNA with a constant-region primer. Sequencing libraries for TCR beta derived from three nested multiplex PCR rounds that used slightly modified ARM-PCR. Amplification in the first two PCR rounds was performed using TRBV1-TRBV30 forward primers and a C-beta reverse primer for approximately 10 cycles each. TCRdb passed the multiplex PCR reads through MiXCR, listing each CDR3 protein once. Counted here are hundreds of thousands of distinct CDR3 sequences, 45% to 70% occurring once; the ten biggest clones make up approximately 17%. The researchers obtained blood RNA from unsorted whole blood and also extracted germline DNA. The sequenced sample was peripheral blood. The source of these receptors is a woman aged 25 to 39 with primary liver carcinoma and hepatitis B virus infection.

On this clonotype: This CDR3 fails to terminate in the conserved phenylalanine or tryptophan, so it likely reflects a read error. The CDR3 nucleotides are TGCGCCAGCAAGGGGACTAGCGGAGATACGCAGTATCTT. This sequence encodes CASKGTSGDTQYL. This chain uses TRBV10-1 with TRBJ2-3; 11 bases line up with TRBD2. The trim removed 7 bases at V and 5 bases at J, leaving 2 bases unmatched. This CDR3 contains 13 residues. Germline V gene data show CDR1 as WNHNN and CDR2 as SYGVQD (reference sequence).

There are many counts of this clonotype. The genes are TRBV6-5 and TRBJ2-7; D might be TRBD1 or TRBD2, each matching 5 bases. Germline loops: CDR1 MNHEY, CDR2 SVGAGI. V lost 6 bases and J lost 5, with 14 bases in between. This CDR3 spans 13 amino acids. CDR3 loop: CASRRQRWDEQYF. The CDR3 nucleotides are TGTGCCAGCAGGAGACAGCGGTGGGACGAGCAGTACTTC.

With respect to this clonotype: The germline gene is not matched at one end of the junction; a read error may be the cause. DNA of the CDR3: TGTGCCAGCAGTTACTCGCGGATGTATGGCTACATCTTC. It translates to CASSYSRMYGYIF. This chain uses TRBV6-5 with TRBJ1-2; D not resolved. The CDR3 has 13 amino acids. The germline V gene has CDR1 MNHEY and CDR2 SVGAGI.

This clonotype appeared once. Compared with germline, one end of the junction differs, possibly owing to a read error. The CDR3 here is CASGLRGGADTQYF. The CDR3 DNA sequence: TGTGCCAGCGGCTTAAGGGGTGGCGCAGATACGCAGTATTTT. The chain couples TRBV11-3 to TRBJ2-3; D may be TRBD1 (5 bases). The CDR3 extends over 14 amino acids. Germline V gene data show CDR1 as SGHNT and CDR2 as YENEEA.

This clonotype was found many times. The V and J genes are TRBV11-2 and TRBJ2-4; 8 nucleotides match TRBD1. Germline CDR1 and CDR2: SGHAT and FQNNGV. With V trimmed by 4 bases and J by 1 base, 3 bases remained unmatched. The CDR3 is 15 residues long. The chain's CDR3 is CASSSNRGAKNIQYF. CDR3 nucleotide sequence: TGTGCCAGCAGCTCAAACAGGGGGGCCAAAAACATTCAGTACTTC.

A note on this clonotype: One end of the junction varies from germline; a read error may be responsible. The V gene is TRBV7-9, the J gene TRBJ2-7; perhaps TRBD2 as D (6 bases). The CDR3 has 14 amino acids. CDR1 SEHNR and CDR2 FQNEAQ come from the germline V gene (reference sequence). This CDR3 is CASAGTPQTHEQHF. CDR3 DNA: TGTGCCAGCGCCGGGACTCCACAAACCCACGAGCAGCACTTC.

In its sample, this clonotype was seen a few times. The chain couples TRBV10-2 to TRBJ2-1, with 9 bases identical to TRBD2. Per germline, CDR1 WSHSY and CDR2 SAAADI. With 6 bases clipped from V and 7 bases from J, the junction kept 7 bases outside the gene matches. This CDR3 has 14 residues. CDR3 residues: CASRISGRENEQFF. CDR3 nucleotides: TGCGCCAGCAGAATTAGCGGGAGAGAGAATGAGCAGTTCTTC.

In this sample, this clonotype turned up many times. The chain links TRBV6-6 to TRBJ2-3; TRBD1 aligns across 8 bases. The germline V gene encodes CDR1 MNHNY and CDR2 SVGAGI (reference sequence). The CDR3 contains 15 residues. J was trimmed by 5 bases and V by 5 bases; bases with no gene match: 9. This CDR3 is CASSPGTGGKDTQYF. CDR3 coding DNA: TGTGCCAGCAGTCCCGGGACAGGAGGCAAAGATACGCAGTATTTT.

V gene TRBV7-8 combines with J gene TRBJ1-2, with 8 bases lining up with TRBD1. CDR1 SGHVS and CDR2 FQNEAQ come from the germline V gene. V trimming: 5 bases; J trimming: 2 bases; junction bases outside the gene matches: 4. The CDR3 has 14 residues. The CDR3 loop reads CASSTNRGNYGYTF. For the CDR3, the DNA is TGTGCCAGCAGCACAAACAGGGGGAACTATGGCTACACCTTC. Using reference TRBV7-8 and TRBJ1-2 for the parts outside the CDR3, the full variable domain is GAGVSQSPRYKVAKRGQDVALRCDPISGHVSLFWYQQALGQGPEFLTYFQNEAQLDKSGLPSDRFFAERPEGSVSTLKIQRTQQEDSAVYLCASSTNRGNYGYTFGSGTRLTVV.

The CDR3 nucleotides are TGTGCCAGCCTCCCGGCTGTCACGAGGGATACGCAGTATTTT. It codes for CASLPAVTRDTQYF. The chain couples TRBV28 to TRBJ2-3; D unclear. V was clipped by 8 bases and J by 6 bases, with 18 bases between them. CDR3 length: 14 amino acids. Germline V gene sequence: CDR1 MDHEN, CDR2 SYDVKM.

This clonotype appeared a single time. One end of the junction is discordant with germline, which a read error may explain. V is TRBV5-1 and J is TRBJ2-5; TRBD1 matches at 10 bases. CDR1 and CDR2 (germline): SGHRS, YFSETQ. The CDR3 is 18 amino acids. CDR3 in amino acids: CPSSLAGARTGGQETQYF. CDR3 nucleotides: TGCCCCAGCAGCTTGGCGGGAGCTAGGACAGGGGGACAGGAGACCCAGTACTTC.

A remark on this clonotype: A read error may be the cause here, since a much bigger clone is one base away. The chain couples TRBV11-3 to TRBJ2-4, with TRBD1 identical over 7 bases. Germline assignment: CDR1 SGHNT and CDR2 YENEEA. CDR3 size: 14 residues. The CDR3, as DNA: TGTGCCAGCAGCGACGACAGGGTATCAAACGTTCAGTACTTC. It encodes CASSDDRVSNVQYF.

Concerning this clonotype itself: A read error may account for a junction end that differs from germline. V and J are TRBV6-2 or TRBV6-3 and TRBJ2-4; 8 bases line up with TRBD2. This CDR3 comprises 22 residues. Germline V lookup: CDR1 MNHEY, CDR2 SVGEGT. The CDR3 nucleotides are TGTGCCAGCAGTCCTCTGTACCTAGAAAGCGGGAGTCTAACTGGAGCCAAAAACATTCAGAACTTC. Its translation: CASSPLYLESGSLTGAKNIQNF.

About this clonotype: At one end, the junction sequence differs from germline, possibly due to a read error. This chain uses TRBV6-2 or TRBV6-3 with TRBJ2-2; TRBD2 is a possible D gene (5 bases). Germline V gene sequence: CDR1 MNHEY, CDR2 SVGEGT. CDR3 length: 15 residues. DNA for the CDR3: TGTGCCAGCGTAACAATAGCGAAACCCACCGGGGAACTGTTTTTT. It codes for CASVTIAKPTGELFF.

Note on this clonotype: Germline is not matched at one junction end, which may reflect a read error. The J gene is TRBJ1-2, the V gene TRBV11-2; D unresolved. The CDR3 is 13 residues long. In germline, CDR1 is SGHAT, CDR2 FQNNGV. The CDR3 DNA reads as TGTGCCAACAGCTTGGACGGGAACTATGGCTACGCCTTC. This codes for CANSLDGNYGYAF.

The rearrangement links TRBV6-1 to TRBJ1-5; no clear D. CDR3 size: 16 residues. Trimming took 2 bases from V and 0 from J, leaving 11 bases between them. Germline-derived CDR1 and CDR2 are MNHNS and SASEGT. This CDR3 reads CASSENRLFSNQPQHF. CDR3 coding DNA: TGTGCCAGCAGTGAAAATCGGTTATTTAGCAATCAGCCCCAGCATTTT.

The J gene is TRBJ2-7, the V gene TRBV28, with D maybe TRBD2 (5 bases). Between the trimmed V and J ends, which lost 11 bases and 4 bases, there was a span of 15 bases. Germline V CDR1 and CDR2: MDHEN, SYDVKM. The CDR3 consists of 12 residues. The chain's CDR3 is CAFTDSGYEQYF. The CDR3 region has the DNA TGTGCCTTTACTGACTCGGGGTACGAGCAGTACTTC.

This sequence joins TRBV6-1 and TRBJ2-1, with TRBD1 identical over 10 bases. CDR3 length: 12 amino acids. From germline, CDR1 is MNHNS and CDR2 SASEGT. Trimming cost V 8 bases and J 8 bases; bases outside gene matches: 3. Here the CDR3 reads CASLTGGHEQFF. As DNA, the CDR3 is TGTGCCAGCCTGACAGGGGGCCATGAGCAGTTCTTC.

A remark on this clonotype: At one end the junction does not follow the germline gene, possibly because of a read error. V gene TRBV29-1 combines with J gene TRBJ1-1, with D maybe TRBD1 (6 bases). The CDR3 sequence is 14 residues long. Germline V gene sequence: CDR1 SQVTM, CDR2 ANQGSEA. CDR3 residues: CSVRDTAFNTEVFF. The CDR3 DNA follows: TGCAGCGTGCGGGACACGGCCTTTAACACTGAAGTTTTCTTT.

This clonotype was picked up a small number of times. The chain recombines TRBV6-5 with TRBJ2-7, with a tentative D call TRBD2 (6 bases). Trimming removed 7 bases at V and 2 bases at J, with 9 bases between. Germline V gene lookup returns CDR1 MNHEY and CDR2 SVGAGI. The CDR3 covers 12 residues. CDR3: CASMGGTYEQYF. The CDR3 DNA follows: TGTGCCAGCATGGGGGGAACCTACGAGCAGTACTTC.

This clonotype was picked up a small number of times. The rearrangement uses TRBV5-1 and TRBJ2-1; 16 nucleotides align to TRBD2. Per germline, CDR1 SGHRS and CDR2 YFSETQ. The CDR3 consists of 16 residues. Trimming at V came to 0 bases and at J to 9 bases, leaving 3 bases not matched to a gene. CDR3 nucleotides: TGCGCCAGCAGCTTGGCCGGGACTAGCGGGAGGGGTGAGCAGTTCTTC. This sequence encodes CASSLAGTSGRGEQFF.

As regards this clonotype: A much larger clone differs from this one at a single base, so this may be a read error. The chain joins TRBV7-9 to TRBJ2-2; D gene ambiguous. The germline V gene encodes CDR1 SEHNR and CDR2 FQNEAQ (reference sequence). The CDR3 consists of 13 residues. This CDR3 reads CAGSPVDSGELFF. The CDR3 DNA follows: TGTGCCGGCAGCCCTGTCGACTCCGGGGAGCTGTTTTTT.

A word on this clonotype: One end of the junction is discordant with germline, which a read error may explain. V is TRBV4-2 and J is TRBJ2-1, with D unclear. Germline values: CDR1 LGHNA, CDR2 YNFKEQ. The CDR3 extends over 14 amino acids. The CDR3 reads CASNQEQSYNEQFF. The CDR3 nucleotides read TGTGCCAGCAACCAAGAGCAGAGCTACAATGAGCAGTTCTTC.

This chain connects TRBV5-1 to TRBJ2-3; 8 bases fit TRBD2. Unmatched junction bases numbered 10, after V lost 4 bases and J lost 0 bases. The germline gives CDR1 SGHRS, CDR2 YFSETQ. This CDR3 has 17 amino acids. The CDR3 coding sequence is TGCGCCAGCAGCATCGTAGCGGGGCCCTCTAGCACAGATACGCAGTATTTT. Residues: CASSIVAGPSSTDTQYF.

As to this clonotype: Because the CDR3 is missing its conserved closing phenylalanine or tryptophan, this is likely a read error. The rearrangement links TRBV11-3 to TRBJ2-1; D is undetermined. The V end was cut by 5 bases, the J end by 9 bases, with 8 bases between. Germline CDR1 and CDR2: SGHNT and YENEEA. The CDR3 covers 11 residues. CDR3 amino acids: CASSRGPEQFY. The CDR3 nucleotides read TGTGCCAGCAGCCGTGGTCCTGAGCAGTTCTAC.

Turning to this clonotype: A much larger clonotype is one base distant, so this may be a read error. The genes are TRBV6-5 and TRBJ2-5; D is possibly TRBD1 or TRBD2 (6 bases each). The CDR3 is 14 residues long. Germline CDR1 MNHEY, CDR2 SVGAGI. The V and J ends lost 6 bases and 7 bases respectively, with 18 bases between them. The CDR3 coding sequence is TGTGCCAGCAGGGAAATCAGGGGCGGGGTGACCCAGTACTTC. It codes for CASREIRGGVTQYF.

As to this clonotype: One junction end does not reproduce the germline sequence, and a read error may be involved. The CDR3 DNA sequence: TGTACCAGCAACGATCGACAGACTAACTATGGTTACACCTTC. Its translation: CTSNDRQTNYGYTF. This chain links TRBV6-2 or TRBV6-3 with TRBJ1-2; maybe TRBD1 (5 bases). Germline V gives CDR1 MNHEY, CDR2 SVGEGT. The CDR3 contains 14 residues.

Details on this clonotype: Compared with germline, one end of the junction differs, possibly owing to a read error. The chain has TRBV13 and TRBJ2-4; a weak D match, TRBD1 (6 bases). The length of the CDR3 is 13 residues. In germline, CDR1 is PRHDT, CDR2 FYEKMQ (reference sequence). CDR3 DNA: TGTGCCAGCAGCGGGGGCGGTGGGAACATTCGGTACTTC. Encoded protein: CASSGGGGNIRYF.